The entry below describes one T cell receptor (beta chain). This entry is derived from a study of early T cells in non-severe SARS-CoV-2 infection. Turning to the study itself: RNA in bulk from unsorted whole blood was sequenced, and chains were unpaired.

Unique molecular identifiers were affixed to single, distinct cDNA molecules. TCRdb re-derived calls from the 5' RACE reads in MiXCR, one entry per CDR3 protein. The data hold tens of thousands of distinct CDR3 sequences, with 10% to 15% observed a single time. The specimen sequenced was whole blood. This receptor was identified in an adult who was a healthcare worker with PCR-confirmed SARS-CoV-2 infection or an uninfected control (not recorded which).

CDR3 coding DNA: TGCGCCAGCAACCCCGGGACATACCTCTATGGCTACACCTTC. Amino acids: CASNPGTYLYGYTF. The chain carries TRBV5-1 and TRBJ1-2, with a weak D call TRBD1 (6 bases). V was pared by 6 bases and J by 4 bases, with 16 bases between. The CDR3 is made up of 14 amino acids. Germline V gene data show CDR1 as SGHRS and CDR2 as YFSETQ.